This TCR beta chain was documented in a study of PD-1 blockade in mismatch repair-deficient tumors. Study as a whole: Patients had over ten mismatch repair-deficient cancer types and were previously treated and progressing. Findings of the study overall: Rapid post-treatment expansion, then contraction, generally preceding radiologic response, marked tumor-resident clones.

The table came from immunoSEQ multiplex PCR; TCRdb's copy has only in-frame clones and leaves some out. The table records under 150,000 clones, about 85% of them present only once. Of note for this clone: What it binds is unknown.

PCR or immunohistochemistry showed mismatch repair deficiency in every enrolled patient. This clonotype was obtained from an adult with mismatch repair-deficient cancer. Material: peripheral blood, obtained 44 weeks after starting pembrolizumab.

CDR3 in DNA: TGTGCCAGCAGCCCTTTGGGGGGGCGCGTAAGCGAGCAGTACTTC. Translated: CASSPLGGRVSEQYF. The J gene is TRBJ2-7, the V gene TRBV5-6, with a tentative D call TRBD2 (7 bases). V was clipped by 4 bases and J by 6 bases, with 20 bases between them. The CDR3 is 15 amino acids. CDR1 is SGHDT and CDR2 is YYEEEE in the germline V gene. Full variable domain (outside the CDR3, taken from reference TRBV5-6 and TRBJ2-7): DAGVTQSPTHLIKTRGQQVTLRCSPKSGHDTVSWYQQALGQGPQFIFQYYEEEERQRGNFPDRFSGHQFPNYSSELNVNALLLGDSALYLCASSPLGGRVSEQYFGPGTRLTVT.